This TCR beta chain was observed in a study of shared clonotypes between healthy human individuals. Overall study results and limits: The study drew on few donors, limiting represented genetic and exposure-history diversity.

On this clone itself: Its target is not known.

Germline V CDR1 and CDR2: SGHVS, FQNEAQ. The V end lost 4 bases, the J end lost 12 bases, and 16 bases lay between the germline ends. This CDR3 is 13 amino acids long. Generated by immunoSEQ multiplex PCR, the TCRdb table keeps only in-frame clones and is missing some. The data show 2,100,000 or so clones, around 95% seen once. The clonotype comes from a man between 18 and 35 years old in good health. The specimen was naive CD4+ T cells sorted from blood. Subset given: CD45RA+ positively selected. The rearrangement joins TRBV7-8 to TRBJ2-1, with D perhaps given as TRBD1 or TRBD2 (5 bases each). The DNA of the CDR3 is TGTGCCAGCAGCTCTCACGGGGACGGTGTGCAGTTCTTC. Residues: CASSSHGDGVQFF.